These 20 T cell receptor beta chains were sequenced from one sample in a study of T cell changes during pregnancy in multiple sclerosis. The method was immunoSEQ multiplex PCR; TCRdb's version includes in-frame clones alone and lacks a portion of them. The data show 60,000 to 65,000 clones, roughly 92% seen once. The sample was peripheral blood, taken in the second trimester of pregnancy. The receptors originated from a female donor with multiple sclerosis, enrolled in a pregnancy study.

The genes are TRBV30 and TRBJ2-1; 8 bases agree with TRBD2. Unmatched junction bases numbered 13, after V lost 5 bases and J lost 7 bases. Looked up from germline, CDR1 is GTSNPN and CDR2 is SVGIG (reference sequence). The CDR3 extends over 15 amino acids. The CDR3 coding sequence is TGTGCCTGGGGCACCGTAGCGGGACACGGAAATGAGCAGTTCTTC. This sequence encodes CAWGTVAGHGNEQFF.

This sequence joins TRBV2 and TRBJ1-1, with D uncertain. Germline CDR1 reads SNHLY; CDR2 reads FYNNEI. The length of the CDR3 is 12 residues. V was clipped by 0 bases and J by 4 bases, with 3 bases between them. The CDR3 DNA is TGTGCCAGCAGTGAAGCCCGCACTGAAGCTTTCTTT. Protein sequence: CASSEARTEAFF.

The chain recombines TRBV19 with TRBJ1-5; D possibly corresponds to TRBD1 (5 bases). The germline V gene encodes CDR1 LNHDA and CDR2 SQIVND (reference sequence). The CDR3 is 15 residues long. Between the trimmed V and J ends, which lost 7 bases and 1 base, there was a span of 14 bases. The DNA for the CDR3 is TGTGCCAGTACCGTACAGAAGGGGAGCAATCAGCCCCAGCATTTT. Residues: CASTVQKGSNQPQHF.

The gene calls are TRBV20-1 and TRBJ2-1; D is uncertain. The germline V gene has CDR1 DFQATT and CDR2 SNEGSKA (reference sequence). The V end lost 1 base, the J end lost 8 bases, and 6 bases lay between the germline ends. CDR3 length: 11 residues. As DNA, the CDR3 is TGCAGTGCTAGAGTGGCCTATGAGCAGTTCTTC. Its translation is CSARVAYEQFF.

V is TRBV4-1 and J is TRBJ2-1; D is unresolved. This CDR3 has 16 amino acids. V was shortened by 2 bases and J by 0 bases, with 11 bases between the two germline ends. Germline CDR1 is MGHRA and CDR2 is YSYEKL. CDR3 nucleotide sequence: TGCGCCAGCAGCCAACTTGACATCCTCTCCTACAATGAGCAGTTCTTC. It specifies CASSQLDILSYNEQFF.

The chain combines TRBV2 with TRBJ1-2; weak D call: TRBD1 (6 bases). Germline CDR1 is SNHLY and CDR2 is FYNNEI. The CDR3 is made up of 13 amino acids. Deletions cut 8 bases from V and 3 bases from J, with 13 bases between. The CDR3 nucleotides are TGTGCCAGCCGGGAGGGGGTCGACTATGGCTACACCTTC. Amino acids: CASREGVDYGYTF.

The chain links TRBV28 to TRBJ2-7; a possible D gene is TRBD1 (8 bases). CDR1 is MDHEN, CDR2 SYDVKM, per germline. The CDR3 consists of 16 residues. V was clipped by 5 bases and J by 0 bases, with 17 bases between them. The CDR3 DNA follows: TGTGCCAGCAGTGTACAGGGGGGGTTTTACTCCTACGAGCAGTACTTC. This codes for CASSVQGGFYSYEQYF.

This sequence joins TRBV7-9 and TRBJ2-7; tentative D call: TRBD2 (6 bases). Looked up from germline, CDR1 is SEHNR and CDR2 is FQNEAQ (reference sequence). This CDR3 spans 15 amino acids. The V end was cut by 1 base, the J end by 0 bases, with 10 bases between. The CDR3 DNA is TGTGCCAGCAGCTTAGGCGGGGCGAACTCCTACGAGCAGTACTTC. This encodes CASSLGGANSYEQYF. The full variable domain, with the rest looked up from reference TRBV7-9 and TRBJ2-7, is DTGVSQNPRHKITKRGQNVTFRCDPISEHNRLYWYRQTLGQGPEFLTYFQNEAQLEKSRLLSDRFSAERPKGSFSTLEIQRTEQGDSAMYLCASSLGGANSYEQYFGPGTRLTVT.

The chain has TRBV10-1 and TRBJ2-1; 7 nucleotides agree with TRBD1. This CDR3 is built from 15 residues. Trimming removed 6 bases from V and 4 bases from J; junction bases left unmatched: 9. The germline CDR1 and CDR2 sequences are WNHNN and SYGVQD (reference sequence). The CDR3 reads CASSPGQAPYNEQFF. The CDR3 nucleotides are TGCGCCAGCAGCCCCGGACAGGCCCCTTACAATGAGCAGTTCTTC.

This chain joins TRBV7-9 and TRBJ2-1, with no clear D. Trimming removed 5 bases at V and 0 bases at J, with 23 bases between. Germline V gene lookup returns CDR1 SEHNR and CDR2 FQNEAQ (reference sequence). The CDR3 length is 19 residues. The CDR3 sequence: CASSPGRGGGSSSYNEQFF. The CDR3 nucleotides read TGTGCCAGCAGCCCCGGCCGAGGCGGCGGTTCCAGCTCCTACAATGAGCAGTTCTTC.

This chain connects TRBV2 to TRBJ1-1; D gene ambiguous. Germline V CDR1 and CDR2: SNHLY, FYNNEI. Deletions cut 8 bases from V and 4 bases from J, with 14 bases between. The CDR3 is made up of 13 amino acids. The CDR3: CASSRGQSTEAFF. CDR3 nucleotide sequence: TGTGCCAGCTCTCGTGGCCAAAGCACTGAAGCTTTCTTT. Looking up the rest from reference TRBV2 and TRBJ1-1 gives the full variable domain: EPEVTQTPSHQVTQMGQEVILRCVPISNHLYFYWYRQILGQKVEFLVSFYNNEISEKSEIFDDQFSVERPDGSNFTLKIRSTKLEDSAMYFCASSRGQSTEAFFGQGTRLTVV.

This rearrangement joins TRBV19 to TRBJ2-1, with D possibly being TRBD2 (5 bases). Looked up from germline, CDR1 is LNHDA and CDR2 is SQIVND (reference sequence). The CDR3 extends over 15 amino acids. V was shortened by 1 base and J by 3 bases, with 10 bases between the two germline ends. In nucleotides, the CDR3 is TGTGCCAGTAGTATAGGCCCTAGCAACTACAATGAGCAGTTCTTC. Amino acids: CASSIGPSNYNEQFF. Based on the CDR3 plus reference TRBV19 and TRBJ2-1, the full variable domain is DGGITQSPKYLFRKEGQNVTLSCEQNLNHDAMYWYRQDPGQGLRLIYYSQIVNDFQKGDIAEGYSVSREKKESFPLTVTSAQKNPTAFYLCASSIGPSNYNEQFFGPGTRLTVL.

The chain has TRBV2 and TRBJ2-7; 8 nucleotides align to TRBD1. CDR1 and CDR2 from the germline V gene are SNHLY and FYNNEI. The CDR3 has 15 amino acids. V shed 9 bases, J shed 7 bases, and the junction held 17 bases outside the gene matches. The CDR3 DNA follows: TGTGCCAGTCTCGAGTTTGGACAGGGAATTGGGGAGCAGTACTTC. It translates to CASLEFGQGIGEQYF.

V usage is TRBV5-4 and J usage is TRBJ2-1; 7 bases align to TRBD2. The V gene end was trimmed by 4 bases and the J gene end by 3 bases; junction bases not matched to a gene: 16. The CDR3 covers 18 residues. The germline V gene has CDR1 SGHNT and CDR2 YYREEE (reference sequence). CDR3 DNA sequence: TGTGCCAGCAGCGACCGGGACTACCTCTCAGGGAACTACAATGAGCAGTTCTTC. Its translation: CASSDRDYLSGNYNEQFF.

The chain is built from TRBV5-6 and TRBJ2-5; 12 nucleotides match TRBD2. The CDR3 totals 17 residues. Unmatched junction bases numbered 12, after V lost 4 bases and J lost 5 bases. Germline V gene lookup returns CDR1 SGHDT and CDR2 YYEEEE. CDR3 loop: CASSLRTSGMGLETQYF. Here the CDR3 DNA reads TGTGCCAGCAGCCTCCGGACTAGCGGGATGGGGCTGGAGACCCAGTACTTC.

This CDR3 is CAWSAYRGSNQPQHF. As DNA, the CDR3 is TGTGCCTGGAGTGCATACAGGGGAAGCAATCAGCCCCAGCATTTT. V and J are TRBV30 and TRBJ1-5; 7 bases line up with TRBD1. The CDR3 extends over 15 amino acids. Per germline, CDR1 GTSNPN and CDR2 SVGIG (reference sequence). J lost 1 base, V lost 1 base, and 4 bases had no gene match. The whole variable domain, remainder taken from reference TRBV30 and TRBJ1-5, is SQTIHQWPATLVQPVGSPLSLECTVEGTSNPNLYWYRQAAGRGLQLLFYSVGIGQISSEVPQNLSASRPQDRQFILSSKKLLLSDSGFYLCAWSAYRGSNQPQHFGDGTRLSIL.

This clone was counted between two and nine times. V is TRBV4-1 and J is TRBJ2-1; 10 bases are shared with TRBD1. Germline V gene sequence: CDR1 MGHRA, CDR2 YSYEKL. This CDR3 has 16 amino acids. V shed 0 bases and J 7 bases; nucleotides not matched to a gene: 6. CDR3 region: CASSQDGTGAMNEQFF. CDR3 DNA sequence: TGCGCCAGCAGCCAAGACGGGACAGGGGCTATGAATGAGCAGTTCTTC.

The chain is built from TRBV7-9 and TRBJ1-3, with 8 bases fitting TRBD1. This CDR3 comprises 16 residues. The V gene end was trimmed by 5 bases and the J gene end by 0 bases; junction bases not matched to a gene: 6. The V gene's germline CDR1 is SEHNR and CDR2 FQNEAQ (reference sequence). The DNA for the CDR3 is TGTGCCAGCAGCCCACGGGACAGGCACTCTGGAAACACCATATATTTT. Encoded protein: CASSPRDRHSGNTIYF.

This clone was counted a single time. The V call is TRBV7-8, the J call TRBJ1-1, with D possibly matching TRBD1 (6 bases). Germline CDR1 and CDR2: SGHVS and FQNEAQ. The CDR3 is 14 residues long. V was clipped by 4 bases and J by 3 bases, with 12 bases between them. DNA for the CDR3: TGTGCCAGCAGCTGGACAGTCAGGGACACTGAAGCTTTCTTT. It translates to CASSWTVRDTEAFF. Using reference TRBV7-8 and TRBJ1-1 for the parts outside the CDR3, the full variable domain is GAGVSQSPRYKVAKRGQDVALRCDPISGHVSLFWYQQALGQGPEFLTYFQNEAQLDKSGLPSDRFFAERPEGSVSTLKIQRTQQEDSAVYLCASSWTVRDTEAFFGQGTRLTVV.

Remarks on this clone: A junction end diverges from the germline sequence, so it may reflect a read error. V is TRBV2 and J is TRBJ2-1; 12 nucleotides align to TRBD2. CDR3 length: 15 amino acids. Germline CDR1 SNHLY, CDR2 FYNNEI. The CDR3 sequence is CASGETSGSLDEQFF. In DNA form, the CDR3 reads TGTGCCAGCGGTGAGACTAGCGGGAGTCTCGATGAGCAGTTCTTC.